One and the same sample provided the 30 T cell receptor beta chains below, sequenced in a study of blood T cell repertoires in COVID-19. TCRdb's table, derived via immunoSEQ multiplex PCR, lists solely in-frame clones and lacks some. The sample has 200,000 to 250,000 clones, 80% to 90% seen once. Input material: peripheral blood. These receptors came from a man between 25 and 39 years old with active or convalescent COVID-19.

This clone has only one observation. The chain couples TRBV7-2 to TRBJ2-3, with 11 bases fitting TRBD2. The CDR3 sequence is 16 residues long. The trim removed 1 base at V and 2 bases at J, leaving 2 bases unmatched. Germline V gene data show CDR1 as SGHTA and CDR2 as FQGNSA. In DNA form, the CDR3 reads TGTGCCAGCAGCTTAGATAGCGGGAGGGCCACAGATACGCAGTATTTT. Encoded protein: CASSLDSGRATDTQYF.

The rearrangement joins TRBV19 to TRBJ1-3, with D maybe TRBD1 (5 bases). There are 16 residues in the CDR3. CDR1 is LNHDA and CDR2 is SQIVND in the germline V gene (reference sequence). The ends were cut back, 4 bases at V and 3 bases at J, with 16 bases in the middle. CDR3 amino acids: CASSTRRGILGNTIYF. The CDR3 region has the DNA TGTGCCAGTAGTACCCGACGGGGGATTCTTGGAAACACCATATATTTT.

This chain links TRBV5-1 with TRBJ2-7; a weak D match, TRBD2 (5 bases). Between the trimmed V and J ends, which lost 4 bases and 2 bases, there was a span of 22 bases. This CDR3 is built from 17 residues. Germline lookup yields CDR1 SGHRS and CDR2 YFSETQ. The CDR3 DNA reads as TGCGCCAGCAGCCTTGGCCGGGGTTCCAGACTAACCTACGAGCAGTACTTC. Translated, it gives CASSLGRGSRLTYEQYF.

The genes are TRBV4-1 and TRBJ2-6, with 12 nucleotides matching TRBD1. V lost 4 bases, J lost 2 bases, and 9 bases stayed unmatched. The CDR3 runs to 19 residues. In germline, CDR1 is MGHRA, CDR2 YSYEKL. The CDR3 reads CASSPFPGQGAAGANVLTF. The CDR3 nucleotides are TGCGCCAGCAGCCCTTTTCCGGGACAGGGGGCAGCTGGGGCCAACGTCCTGACTTTC.

The chain employs TRBV3-1 (or the pseudogene TRBV3-2) and TRBJ1-3; no clear D gene. Trimming left V 3 bases short and J 0 bases short, with 9 bases between. CDR3 length equals 15 residues. Germline V gives CDR1 LGHDT, CDR2 YNNKEL (reference sequence). The CDR3 sequence is CASSQSSSSGNTIYF. The CDR3 region has the DNA TGTGCCAGCAGCCAGTCGTCCAGCTCTGGAAACACCATATATTTT.

The rearrangement joins TRBV2 to TRBJ2-1, with 9 bases lining up with TRBD1. The CDR3 is 15 amino acids. CDR1 SNHLY and CDR2 FYNNEI come from the germline V gene. J gave up 4 bases and V 6 bases, and 7 bases lay outside the gene matches. CDR3 sequence reads: CASRGDRGEYNEQFF. DNA for the CDR3: TGTGCCAGCAGAGGCGACAGGGGGGAATACAATGAGCAGTTCTTC.

The J gene is TRBJ2-7, the V gene TRBV12-5; 11 bases map to TRBD1. After removal of 6 bases from V and 5 bases from J, the junction contained 6 bases not matched to a gene. This CDR3 contains 14 residues. The germline V gene has CDR1 LGHNT and CDR2 FRNRAP. CDR3 sequence: CASGPWDRGDEQYF. CDR3 bases: TGTGCTAGTGGCCCGTGGGACAGGGGGGACGAGCAGTACTTC.

This clone has just a few counts. The CDR3 DNA reads TGTGCCAGCAGCTTAGGGACTAACAATGAGCAGTTCTTC. It specifies CASSLGTNNEQFF. This chain connects TRBV7-9 to TRBJ2-1; a weak D match, TRBD2 (6 bases). From germline, CDR1 is SEHNR and CDR2 FQNEAQ (reference sequence). V was cut by 1 base and J by 5 bases, with 6 bases left in between. The CDR3 runs 13 residues.

The chain recombines TRBV5-4 with TRBJ2-1, with TRBD2 identical over 8 bases. Germline values: CDR1 SGHNT, CDR2 YYREEE (reference sequence). Losses at the gene ends were 4 bases for V and 9 bases for J; bases not matched to a gene: 12. This CDR3 is built from 15 residues. CDR3 region: CASSPGGTPIIEQFF. CDR3 coding DNA: TGTGCCAGCAGCCCGGGGGGGACTCCTATAATTGAGCAGTTCTTC.

With regard to this clone: This specimen includes other DNA sequences encoding the same CDR3. This chain connects TRBV6-2 or TRBV6-3 to TRBJ1-1, with no clear D. The CDR3 runs 13 residues. Deletions cut 2 bases from V and 4 bases from J, with 8 bases between. The germline gives CDR1 MNHEY, CDR2 SVGEGT. The CDR3 DNA is TGTGCCAGCAGTTACGGCCGGGGCACTGAAGCTTTCTTT. Residues: CASSYGRGTEAFF.

J is TRBJ2-7 and V is TRBV6-2 or TRBV6-3, with 8 bases that match TRBD1. CDR3 length: 16 amino acids. The V segment lost 6 bases and the J segment 3 bases; nucleotides outside the gene matches: 13. Per germline, CDR1 MNHEY and CDR2 SVGEGT. Written as DNA, the CDR3 is TGTGCCAGCAGCCTCAAGGAAGGGACAGGAGTCTACGAGCAGTACTTC. Its translation: CASSLKEGTGVYEQYF.

In this sample, this clone turned up once. This chain connects TRBV28 to TRBJ1-5; D gene unclear. Germline values: CDR1 MDHEN, CDR2 SYDVKM. The V end was cut by 1 base, the J end by 9 bases, with 7 bases between. The CDR3 contains 12 residues. CDR3 sequence: CASSLLVAPQHF. DNA for the CDR3: TGTGCCAGCAGTTTATTGGTGGCGCCCCAGCATTTT.

The J gene is TRBJ1-2, the V gene TRBV14; D is uncertain. This CDR3 region has 13 residues. V was shortened by 4 bases and J by 7 bases, with 13 bases between the two germline ends. Looked up from germline, CDR1 is SGHDN and CDR2 is FVKESK. The CDR3 DNA is TGTGCCAGCAGCCTTCTAGTTCTGGGTGGCTACACCTTC. Its protein is CASSLLVLGGYTF.

V and J are TRBV5-8 and TRBJ1-1, with D possibly matching TRBD1 (5 bases). This CDR3 spans 13 amino acids. V was clipped by 0 bases and J by 6 bases, with 9 bases between them. Germline V gene data show CDR1 as SGHTS and CDR2 as YDEGEE. In DNA, the CDR3 is TGTGCCAGCAGCTTGGTTGGGGCCGCTGAAGCTTTCTTT. Protein sequence: CASSLVGAAEAFF.

The chain combines TRBV7-9 with TRBJ2-2; 7 nucleotides align to TRBD2. The germline CDR1 and CDR2 sequences are SEHNR and FQNEAQ (reference sequence). This CDR3 region has 15 residues. Unmatched junction bases numbered 8, after V lost 5 bases and J lost 5 bases. CDR3: CASSVGLVRTGELFF. The CDR3, as DNA: TGTGCCAGCAGCGTTGGACTAGTAAGGACCGGGGAGCTGTTTTTT.

The chain joins TRBV15 to TRBJ2-2; D is undetermined. This CDR3 region has 13 residues. Germline CDR1 LNHNV, CDR2 YYDKDF (reference sequence). Deletions cut 0 bases from V and 8 bases from J, with 7 bases between. The DNA for the CDR3 is TGTGCCACCAGCAGAGATGAGAAAGGGGAGCTGTTTTTT. Translation: CATSRDEKGELFF.

The V and J genes are TRBV30 and TRBJ1-2; 7 nucleotides align to TRBD1. The CDR3 contains 15 residues. With 1 base clipped from V and 4 bases from J, the junction kept 9 bases outside the gene matches. Germline CDR1 and CDR2: GTSNPN and SVGIG (reference sequence). CDR3 sequence: CAWSAPVTGFYGYTF. CDR3 coding DNA: TGTGCCTGGAGTGCCCCCGTGACAGGGTTCTATGGCTACACCTTC.

V is TRBV5-1 and J is TRBJ2-1; weak D call: TRBD1 (5 bases). With 2 bases removed from V and 14 bases from J, the gap between germline ends came to 14 bases. The CDR3 is 12 residues long. The germline V gene encodes CDR1 SGHRS and CDR2 YFSETQ. Here the CDR3 DNA reads TGCGCCAGCAGCTTCGACAGCGAAGGGGAGTTCTTC. It yields the protein CASSFDSEGEFF.

V is TRBV5-1 and J is TRBJ1-2; D unclear. The CDR3 extends over 15 amino acids. Deletions cut 4 bases from V and 6 bases from J, with 19 bases between. Germline CDR1 reads SGHRS; CDR2 reads YFSETQ. The CDR3 coding sequence is TGCGCCAGCAGCGTCGGGGATGTAGGGCGGGATGGCTACACCTTC. Its translation: CASSVGDVGRDGYTF. The full variable domain, rest sourced from reference TRBV5-1 and TRBJ1-2, is KAGVTQTPRYLIKTRGQQVTLSCSPISGHRSVSWYQQTPGQGLQFLFEYFSETQRNKGNFPGRFSGRQFSNSRSEMNVSTLELGDSALYLCASSVGDVGRDGYTFGSGTRLTVV.

The chain links TRBV7-9 to TRBJ2-1; possibly TRBD2 for D (5 bases). The V gene lost 5 bases and the J gene lost 8 bases, with 22 bases spanning the gap. Germline loops: CDR1 SEHNR, CDR2 FQNEAQ (reference sequence). This CDR3 contains 16 residues. The CDR3 is CASSQRGYFKGDEQFF. In DNA, the CDR3 is TGTGCCAGCAGCCAACGGGGATACTTTAAAGGCGATGAGCAGTTCTTC. Variable domain in full (rest from reference TRBV7-9 and TRBJ2-1): DTGVSQNPRHKITKRGQNVTFRCDPISEHNRLYWYRQTLGQGPEFLTYFQNEAQLEKSRLLSDRFSAERPKGSFSTLEIQRTEQGDSAMYLCASSQRGYFKGDEQFFGPGTRLTVL.

J is TRBJ2-7 and V is TRBV10-3; D is perhaps TRBD1 (6 bases). V lost 10 bases and J lost 6, with 13 bases in between. Germline values: CDR1 ENHRY, CDR2 SYGVKD. The CDR3 loop spans 11 amino acids. The CDR3 sequence: CATGTGSEQYF. The CDR3 nucleotides are TGTGCCACGGGAACAGGGTCCGAGCAGTACTTC.

The gene calls are TRBV10-2 and TRBJ2-1; 8 nucleotides align to TRBD2. Trimming at V came to 8 bases and at J to 9 bases, leaving 18 bases not matched to a gene. The CDR3 extends over 16 amino acids. Germline CDR1 and CDR2: WSHSY and SAAADI. The CDR3 reads CASRGAYGLARLEQFF. The CDR3 nucleotides read TGCGCCAGCCGAGGGGCCTACGGACTAGCCCGTCTTGAGCAGTTCTTC.

V and J are TRBV3-1 (or the pseudogene TRBV3-2) and TRBJ1-6, with TRBD1 matching 8 bases. The CDR3 runs 14 residues. Trimming at V came to 9 bases and at J to 7 bases, leaving 8 bases not matched to a gene. The V gene's germline CDR1 is LGHDT and CDR2 YNNKEL (reference sequence). CDR3 in DNA: TGTGCCAGTTCCGACAGGGGAGTCAATTCACCCCTCCACTTT. Its translation: CASSDRGVNSPLHF.

V usage is TRBV5-6 and J usage is TRBJ2-1; D might be TRBD2 (6 bases). This CDR3 spans 16 amino acids. From germline, CDR1 is SGHDT and CDR2 YYEEEE. V lost 0 bases and J 3 bases, leaving 13 bases between the germline ends. The CDR3 region has the DNA TGTGCCAGCAGCTTGGGGGCGACTAGGTTCTACAATGAGCAGTTCTTC. It translates to CASSLGATRFYNEQFF.

The chain couples TRBV5-4 to TRBJ2-6; 9 bases are shared with TRBD1. CDR1 and CDR2 (germline): SGHNT, YYREEE (reference sequence). V lost 2 bases and J lost 4; bases outside the gene matches: 7. The CDR3 totals 17 residues. This CDR3 reads CASSLLQGAGGANVLTF. The CDR3 coding sequence is TGTGCCAGCAGCTTACTACAGGGGGCAGGCGGGGCCAACGTCCTGACTTTC. The variable domain in full, completed from reference TRBV5-4 and TRBJ2-6, reads ETGVTQSPTHLIKTRGQQVTLRCSSQSGHNTVSWYQQALGQGPQFIFQYYREEENGRGNFPPRFSGLQFPNYSSELNVNALELDDSALYLCASSLLQGAGGANVLTFGAGSRLTVL.

This chain links TRBV19 with TRBJ2-7, with D possibly matching TRBD2 (6 bases). V dropped 1 base and J dropped 4 bases, with 11 bases sitting between them. Germline CDR1 is LNHDA and CDR2 is SQIVND (reference sequence). This CDR3 contains 14 residues. The CDR3 DNA is TGTGCCAGTAGTATAGGCCTGGGGGGATACGAGCAGTACTTC. It codes for CASSIGLGGYEQYF.

J is TRBJ2-1 and V is TRBV11-2, with 10 bases that match TRBD2. Germline lookup yields CDR1 SGHAT and CDR2 FQNNGV. V gave up 5 bases and J gave up 0 bases; unmatched junction bases: 13. This CDR3 comprises 19 residues. Written as DNA, the CDR3 is TGTGCCAGCAGCCGAGGACTAGCGGTTACGTCAAGCTCCTACAATGAGCAGTTCTTC. This translates into CASSRGLAVTSSSYNEQFF.

Only one count was recorded for this clone. The V gene is TRBV4-3, the J gene TRBJ1-6, with D hard to call. The CDR3 contains 15 residues. Deletions cut 0 bases from V and 10 bases from J, with 13 bases between. The germline gives CDR1 LGHNA, CDR2 YSLEER. The DNA of the CDR3 is TGCGCCAGCAGCCAAGAATTTACGGGGTTATCACCCCTCCACTTT. As protein: CASSQEFTGLSPLHF.

The gene calls are TRBV11-3 and TRBJ2-5, with a weak D call TRBD1 (6 bases). Trimming pared 2 bases from V and 2 bases from J, leaving 12 bases between. This CDR3 spans 15 amino acids. Germline V lookup: CDR1 SGHNT, CDR2 YENEEA. CDR3 bases: TGTGCCAGCAGCTTAACCAGGGGTCCTCAAGAGACCCAGTACTTC. This translates into CASSLTRGPQETQYF.

This clone was detected only a few times. The chain links TRBV19 to TRBJ2-7; 7 positions match TRBD2. The germline V gene has CDR1 LNHDA and CDR2 SQIVND (reference sequence). The CDR3 spans 13 residues. V was clipped by 4 bases and J by 3 bases; unmatched bases: 3. CDR3 sequence: CASSNGLVYEQYF. In DNA form, the CDR3 reads TGTGCCAGTAGTAACGGACTAGTCTACGAGCAGTACTTC.